Below, 15 T cell receptor beta chains from the same sample are listed, as sequenced in a study of neurological immune-mediated disorders. One entry per CDR3 protein, called by TCRdb with MiXCR from the 5' RACE reads. The table shows about 62,000 distinct CDR3 sequences, with roughly 4.8% occurring only once. The sample was PBMCs. These receptors all come from a woman between 50 and 59 years old with multiple sclerosis.

There are many counts of this clonotype. The V gene is TRBV5-6, the J gene TRBJ1-1, with D maybe TRBD1 (6 bases). Trimming stripped 4 bases from V and 6 bases from J, with 16 bases between. The CDR3 totals 14 residues. CDR1 and CDR2 (germline): SGHDT, YYEEEE. As DNA, the CDR3 is TGTGCCAGCAGCCTCAGGGGCTGGGATGCTGAAGCTTTCTTT. It codes for CASSLRGWDAEAFF.

This clonotype was seen a handful of times. At one boundary the junction diverges from the germline segment, which might be a read error. V gene TRBV6-2 or TRBV6-3 combines with J gene TRBJ1-5, with D unclear. Germline CDR1 and CDR2: MNHEY and SVGEGT. CDR3 length: 16 residues. The CDR3 is CASSKMSRGSNQPQNF. CDR3 bases: TGTGCCAGCAGCAAAATGTCTCGGGGTAGCAATCAGCCCCAGAATTTT.

This clonotype was detected ten times or more. The genes are TRBV6-6 and TRBJ2-3; perhaps TRBD2 as D (6 bases). Germline CDR1 is MNHNY and CDR2 is SVGAGI (reference sequence). This CDR3 comprises 15 residues. The ends were cut back, 0 bases at V and 1 base at J, with 8 bases in the middle. The CDR3 DNA follows: TGTGCCAGCAGTTACTCGTCGGGGGGCACAGATACGCAGTATTTT. Translation gives CASSYSSGGTDTQYF.

This clonotype was detected many times. V gene TRBV29-1 combines with J gene TRBJ1-1; no clear D. V lost 8 bases, J lost 4 bases, and 11 bases lay in between. This CDR3 has 11 amino acids. CDR1 SQVTM and CDR2 ANQGSEA come from the germline V gene. As DNA, the CDR3 is TGCAGCACCAAAACGGGCACTGAAGCTTTCTTT. Its protein product is CSTKTGTEAFF.

The sample holds many counts of this clonotype. This chain links TRBV12-3 or TRBV12-4 with TRBJ1-2; D is unclear. V was trimmed by 5 bases and J by 7 bases, leaving 11 bases between them. The CDR3 is 12 amino acids. The CDR3 bases are TGTGCCAGCAGTCAAAAGACTGTTGGCTACACCTTC. Its protein product is CASSQKTVGYTF.

This clonotype was detected ten times or more. The chain has TRBV9 and TRBJ2-3; possible D gene TRBD2, 6 bases. The CDR3 contains 15 residues. V lost 3 bases to trimming and J lost 2 bases, with 13 bases between them. From germline, CDR1 is SGDLS and CDR2 YYNGEE. In nucleotides, the CDR3 is TGTGCCAGCAGCGCCGGACTATGGTCCACAGATACGCAGTATTTT. This gives the protein CASSAGLWSTDTQYF.

This clonotype has a count of ten or more. The chain combines TRBV9 with TRBJ2-1; TRBD2 aligns across 9 bases. The V segment lost 4 bases and the J segment 5 bases; nucleotides outside the gene matches: 4. Germline V CDR1 and CDR2: SGDLS, YYNGEE. This CDR3 contains 14 residues. The CDR3 sequence: CASSRSGGNNEQFF. CDR3 bases: TGTGCCAGCAGCCGGAGCGGGGGGAACAATGAGCAGTTCTTC.

Ten or more counts support this clonotype. V usage is TRBV5-1 and J usage is TRBJ1-2; possibly TRBD1 for D (5 bases). V was pared by 0 bases and J by 2 bases, with 11 bases between. The CDR3 is 15 amino acids. CDR1 and CDR2 from the germline V gene are SGHRS and YFSETQ. The CDR3 DNA follows: TGCGCCAGCAGCTTGGATGACAGTTGGAACTATGGCTACACCTTC. This sequence encodes CASSLDDSWNYGYTF.

This clonotype has a handful of counts. A much larger clone is a single base away; this may be a read error. The chain employs TRBV10-3 and TRBJ2-3; D call uncertain. V shed 10 bases and J shed 2 bases, with 10 bases lying between them. CDR1 is ENHRY and CDR2 is SYGVKD in the germline V gene. CDR3 size: 12 residues. This CDR3 reads CASGKLTDTQYF. The DNA of the CDR3 is TGTGCCAGCGGAAAGCTCACAGATACGCAGTATTTT.

This clonotype was seen many times. The chain links TRBV5-1 to TRBJ2-2; 8 bases align to TRBD1. The CDR3 runs to 14 residues. J was trimmed by 3 bases and V by 8 bases; bases with no gene match: 6. The germline CDR1 and CDR2 sequences are SGHRS and YFSETQ. The CDR3 spells CASRGQVDTGELFF. In nucleotides, the CDR3 is TGCGCCAGTAGGGGACAGGTTGACACCGGGGAGCTGTTTTTT.

This clonotype has at least ten counts. The chain links TRBV5-1 to TRBJ2-3; tentatively, D is TRBD1 (6 bases). The V gene's germline CDR1 is SGHRS and CDR2 YFSETQ. CDR3 length equals 15 residues. V was trimmed by 3 bases and J by 1 base, leaving 12 bases between them. CDR3 coding DNA: TGCGCCAGCAGCTCCGGACAGTCGGGCACAGATACGCAGTATTTT. It translates to CASSSGQSGTDTQYF.

The table lists this clonotype with many counts. The CDR3 nucleotides read TGCAGTGCCGGAGGGTCAGGGGCCCGCTCTGGGGCCAACGTCCTGACTTTC. This codes for CSAGGSGARSGANVLTF. The chain has TRBV20-1 and TRBJ2-6; D possibly matches TRBD1 or TRBD2 (6 bases each). Germline-derived CDR1 and CDR2 are DFQATT and SNEGSKA (reference sequence). With 6 bases removed from V and 0 bases from J, the gap between germline ends came to 18 bases. The CDR3 runs to 17 residues.

The chain recombines TRBV12-5 with TRBJ2-1; D is undetermined. The CDR3 is made up of 14 amino acids. Deletions cut 2 bases from V and 8 bases from J, with 13 bases between. Germline V gene sequence: CDR1 LGHNT, CDR2 FRNRAP. The CDR3 spells CASGLPQRVDEQFF. As DNA, the CDR3 is TGTGCTAGTGGTTTGCCCCAAAGGGTCGATGAGCAGTTCTTC.

This clonotype was seen at least ten times. This chain joins TRBV5-5 and TRBJ1-2; D call uncertain. The CDR3 covers 13 residues. The V and J ends lost 0 bases and 8 bases respectively, with 11 bases between them. Germline V gene data show CDR1 as SGHKS and CDR2 as YYEKEE (reference sequence). The CDR3 DNA reads TGTGCCAGCAGCTTGGCCCCGGCCCGGGGCTACACCTTC. Protein: CASSLAPARGYTF. Filled out from reference TRBV5-5 and TRBJ1-2, the complete variable domain reads DAGVTQSPTHLIKTRGQQVTLRCSPISGHKSVSWYQQVLGQGPQFIFQYYEKEERGRGNFPDRFSARQFPNYSSELNVNALLLGDSALYLCASSLAPARGYTFGSGTRLTVV.

The table lists this clonotype with many counts. The chain joins TRBV5-1 to TRBJ2-3, with 8 bases lining up with TRBD1. V shed 5 bases and J 4 bases; nucleotides not matched to a gene: 9. Germline CDR1 reads SGHRS; CDR2 reads YFSETQ. This CDR3 spans 15 amino acids. The CDR3 is CASSRSQGAADTQYF. CDR3 DNA sequence: TGCGCCAGCAGTCGTTCGCAGGGGGCAGCAGATACGCAGTATTTT. The full variable domain, its missing parts supplied by reference TRBV5-1 and TRBJ2-3, is KAGVTQTPRYLIKTRGQQVTLSCSPISGHRSVSWYQQTPGQGLQFLFEYFSETQRNKGNFPGRFSGRQFSNSRSEMNVSTLELGDSALYLCASSRSQGAADTQYFGPGTRLTVL.